These T cell receptor beta chains were read from a single sample in a study of shared clonotypes between healthy human individuals. Profiled with immunoSEQ multiplex PCR; TCRdb holds only in-frame clones, not every one. The sample carries some 2 million clones, around 95% recorded once. Sequencing input: naive CD4+ T cells sorted from blood. The receptors were sampled from a man aged 18 to 30 in good health. The CDR3 runs from the conserved cysteine through the conserved F or W. Fields, in order: V gene, D gene, J gene, CDR3 protein. A D gene is named only where the DNA matches it firmly.

v_gene: TRBV10-3
d_gene: -
j_gene: TRBJ1-1
CDR3aa: CAISDGTEAFF

v_gene: TRBV7-2
d_gene: TRBD1
j_gene: TRBJ2-3
CDR3aa: CASITMQGADTQYF

v_gene: TRBV11-2
d_gene: TRBD2
j_gene: TRBJ2-7
CDR3aa: CASSLVVLAGGKYEQYF

v_gene: TRBV5-4
d_gene: -
j_gene: TRBJ1-4
CDR3aa: CASSDGTGFGEKLFF

v_gene: TRBV5-4
d_gene: -
j_gene: TRBJ2-5
CDR3aa: CASSPDSYGLETQYF

v_gene: TRBV11-2
d_gene: TRBD2
j_gene: TRBJ2-7
CDR3aa: CASSLSAGGPYEQYF

v_gene: TRBV2
d_gene: -
j_gene: TRBJ1-1
CDR3aa: CASRKFGENTEAFF

v_gene: TRBV5-1
d_gene: -
j_gene: TRBJ2-5
CDR3aa: CASSFQGDQETQYF

v_gene: TRBV2
d_gene: TRBD1
j_gene: TRBJ2-5
CDR3aa: CASSEIKRSTGAHLQETQYF

v_gene: TRBV15
d_gene: TRBD2
j_gene: TRBJ2-2
CDR3aa: CATRRLAGTNTGELFF

v_gene: TRBV9
d_gene: TRBD1
j_gene: TRBJ1-5
CDR3aa: CASSVGQGSSINQPQHF

v_gene: TRBV9
d_gene: TRBD2
j_gene: TRBJ2-3
CDR3aa: CASSVGLAADTQYF

v_gene: TRBV5-1
d_gene: -
j_gene: TRBJ1-1
CDR3aa: CASSAGTKNTEAFF

v_gene: TRBV29-1
d_gene: TRBD1
j_gene: TRBJ2-7
CDR3aa: CSVRGQGTHEQYF

v_gene: TRBV19
d_gene: -
j_gene: TRBJ1-5
CDR3aa: CASSTKWGQGRSQPQHF

v_gene: TRBV7-9
d_gene: TRBD1
j_gene: TRBJ2-7
CDR3aa: CASSLGQGDRYEQYF

v_gene: TRBV28
d_gene: TRBD1
j_gene: TRBJ1-2
CDR3aa: CASIAGGDYGYTF

v_gene: TRBV18
d_gene: -
j_gene: TRBJ1-1
CDR3aa: CASSPLQSEAFF

v_gene: TRBV4-1
d_gene: TRBD1
j_gene: TRBJ2-1
CDR3aa: CASSQALAGGSYNEQFF

v_gene: TRBV28
d_gene: TRBD1
j_gene: TRBJ1-1
CDR3aa: CASSFRGRDRPEAFF

v_gene: TRBV15
d_gene: TRBD2
j_gene: TRBJ2-5
CDR3aa: CATSRDSGRASETQYF

v_gene: TRBV5-1
d_gene: TRBD1
j_gene: TRBJ2-1
CDR3aa: CASSPDRGTANEQFF

v_gene: TRBV27
d_gene: TRBD1
j_gene: TRBJ1-6
CDR3aa: CASTPRDRDSPLHF

v_gene: TRBV6-5
d_gene: -
j_gene: TRBJ2-2
CDR3aa: CASRNLYGELFF

v_gene: TRBV7-2
d_gene: TRBD2
j_gene: TRBJ2-7
CDR3aa: CASSYSMKWEGSYEQYF

v_gene: TRBV28
d_gene: -
j_gene: TRBJ2-5
CDR3aa: CASSLQGETQYF

v_gene: TRBV6-5
d_gene: TRBD2
j_gene: TRBJ2-1
CDR3aa: CASSRPSGKDNEQFF

v_gene: TRBV6-4
d_gene: TRBD1
j_gene: TRBJ1-1
CDR3aa: CARGQGVTEAFF

v_gene: TRBV5-1
d_gene: -
j_gene: TRBJ2-7
CDR3aa: CASSLGQLIYEQYF

v_gene: TRBV18
d_gene: TRBD1
j_gene: TRBJ1-4
CDR3aa: CASSPRTGANEKLFF

v_gene: TRBV5-1
d_gene: -
j_gene: TRBJ1-1
CDR3aa: CASSLVVGTNTEAFF